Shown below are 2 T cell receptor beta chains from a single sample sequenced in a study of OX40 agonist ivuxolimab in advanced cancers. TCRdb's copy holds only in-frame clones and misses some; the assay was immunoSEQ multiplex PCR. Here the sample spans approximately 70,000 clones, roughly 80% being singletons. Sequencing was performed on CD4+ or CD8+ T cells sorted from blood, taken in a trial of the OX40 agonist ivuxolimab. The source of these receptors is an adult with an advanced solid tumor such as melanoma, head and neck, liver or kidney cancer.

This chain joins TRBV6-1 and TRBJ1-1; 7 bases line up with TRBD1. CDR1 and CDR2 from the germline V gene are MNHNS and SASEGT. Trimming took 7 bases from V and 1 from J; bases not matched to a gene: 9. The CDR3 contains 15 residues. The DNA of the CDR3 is TGTGCCAGCATTAGACAGGGACCTCAGAACACTGAAGCTTTCTTT. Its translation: CASIRQGPQNTEAFF.

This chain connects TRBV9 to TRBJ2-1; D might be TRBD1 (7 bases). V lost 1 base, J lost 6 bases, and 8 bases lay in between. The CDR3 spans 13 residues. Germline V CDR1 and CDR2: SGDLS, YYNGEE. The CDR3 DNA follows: TGTGCCAGCAGCGTACAGGGGGGCAATGAGCAGTTCTTC. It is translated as CASSVQGGNEQFF.